This TCR beta chain was found in a study of human thymus T cells. Findings and limits, study-wide: Thymic and blood repertoires seemed to show skewed V and J gene use.

The CDR3 is 16 amino acids. Trimming took 0 bases from V and 8 from J; bases not matched to a gene: 6. Germline CDR1 and CDR2: SGDLS and YYNGEE. Sequencing used immunoSEQ multiplex PCR; TCRdb keeps in-frame clones, though not all of them. The sample consists of some 46,000 clones, 95% of them appearing once. To note about this clone: Its antigen is not identified.

V is TRBV9 and J is TRBJ2-1, with 12 nucleotides matching TRBD2. The source of this sequence is a girl less than two years old with a congenital heart defect but otherwise immunologically healthy. Sequencing input: blood. The DNA for the CDR3 is TGTGCCAGCAGCGTAGGACTAGCGGGAGTGGTCTATGAGCAGTTCTTC. It translates to CASSVGLAGVVYEQFF.